These 5 T cell receptor beta chains originate from one sample sequenced in a study of blood T cell repertoires in COVID-19. Libraries were prepared by immunoSEQ multiplex PCR; TCRdb keeps only in-frame clonotypes and omits some of them. The sample contains roughly 63,000 clones, 75% to 90% of which appear only once. Material for sequencing was peripheral blood. The receptors stem from a man between 60 and 75 years old with acute or convalescent COVID-19.

J is TRBJ2-2 and V is TRBV11-2; 7 bases match TRBD2. V lost 1 base, J lost 6 bases, and 8 bases stayed unmatched. Germline CDR1 reads SGHAT; CDR2 reads FQNNGV. The CDR3 sequence is 16 residues long. The CDR3 bases are TGTGCCAGCAGCTTAGGGCGGGGAGGGGTTCCCGGGGAGCTGTTTTTT. This translates into CASSLGRGGVPGELFF.

This sequence joins TRBV12-2 and TRBJ2-1; TRBD2 reflects the table's D call only, with no check against the DNA. TRBV12-2 is noted as a pseudogene. This CDR3 spans 19 amino acids. Here the CDR3 DNA reads TGTGCAAGTCGACGAGTGATAGGTCTAGCGGGAAGCTCCTACAATGAGCAGTTCTTC. It is translated as CASRRVIGLAGSSYNEQFF.

V is TRBV7-3 and J is TRBJ1-6, with 9 bases identical to TRBD1. Germline values: CDR1 SGHTA, CDR2 FQGTGA. After removal of 2 bases from V and 7 bases from J, the junction contained 3 bases not matched to a gene. The CDR3 totals 15 residues. The CDR3 DNA sequence: TGTGCCAGCAGCTTAGGGACAGGGTCGAATTCACCCCTCCACTTT. Encoded protein: CASSLGTGSNSPLHF.

V is TRBV25-1 and J is TRBJ2-5; possible D gene TRBD2, 6 bases. The CDR3 runs to 14 residues. Germline loops: CDR1 MGHDK, CDR2 SYGVNS. V lost 2 bases and J 5 bases, leaving 12 bases between the germline ends. The chain's CDR3 is CASSETWAGETQYF. CDR3 sequence (DNA): TGTGCCAGCAGTGAAACGTGGGCGGGGGAGACCCAGTACTTC.

The chain combines TRBV5-1 with TRBJ2-3; tentative D call: TRBD1 (6 bases). The CDR3 contains 16 residues. Germline CDR1 SGHRS, CDR2 YFSETQ. Trimming shortened V by 0 bases and J by 3 bases, and 14 bases separated the two germline ends. The chain's CDR3 is CASSLAAGVFTDTQYF. The CDR3 DNA follows: TGCGCCAGCAGCTTGGCTGCAGGGGTATTTACAGATACGCAGTATTTT.